The entry that follows covers one T cell receptor beta chain sequence. Adults between roughly 18 and 100 years of age took part from more than 20 US areas. The sample originates from a study of blood T cell repertoires in COVID-19. Germline V CDR1 and CDR2: KGHSH, LQKENI. The ends lost 0 bases at V and 2 bases at J; junction bases unmatched: 3. The CDR3 spans 16 residues. Some clones are missing from TCRdb's copy, which holds only in-frame ones; the method was immunoSEQ multiplex PCR. This table holds 200,000 to 250,000 clones, 75% to 90% found once. Sequenced: PBMCs or T cells enriched from blood (not recorded which). The TCR originated in a woman under 40 who had recovered from COVID-19. The chain recombines TRBV18 with TRBJ2-1, with 8 bases lining up with TRBD1. The CDR3 bases are TGTGCCAGCTCACCACCGTCAGGGGGCACCTACAATGAGCAGTTCTTC. It yields the protein CASSPPSGGTYNEQFF.